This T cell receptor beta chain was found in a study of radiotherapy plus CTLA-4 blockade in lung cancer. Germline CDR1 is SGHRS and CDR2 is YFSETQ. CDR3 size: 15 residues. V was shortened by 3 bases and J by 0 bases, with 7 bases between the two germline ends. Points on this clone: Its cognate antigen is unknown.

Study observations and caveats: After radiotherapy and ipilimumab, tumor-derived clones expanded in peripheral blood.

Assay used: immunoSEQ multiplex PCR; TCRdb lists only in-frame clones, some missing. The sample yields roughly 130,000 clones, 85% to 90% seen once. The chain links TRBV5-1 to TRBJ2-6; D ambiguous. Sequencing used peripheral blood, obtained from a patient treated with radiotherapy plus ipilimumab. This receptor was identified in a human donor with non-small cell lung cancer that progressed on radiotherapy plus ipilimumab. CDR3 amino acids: CASSYWSSGANVLTF. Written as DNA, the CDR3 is TGCGCCAGCAGCTACTGGAGCTCTGGGGCCAACGTCCTGACTTTC.